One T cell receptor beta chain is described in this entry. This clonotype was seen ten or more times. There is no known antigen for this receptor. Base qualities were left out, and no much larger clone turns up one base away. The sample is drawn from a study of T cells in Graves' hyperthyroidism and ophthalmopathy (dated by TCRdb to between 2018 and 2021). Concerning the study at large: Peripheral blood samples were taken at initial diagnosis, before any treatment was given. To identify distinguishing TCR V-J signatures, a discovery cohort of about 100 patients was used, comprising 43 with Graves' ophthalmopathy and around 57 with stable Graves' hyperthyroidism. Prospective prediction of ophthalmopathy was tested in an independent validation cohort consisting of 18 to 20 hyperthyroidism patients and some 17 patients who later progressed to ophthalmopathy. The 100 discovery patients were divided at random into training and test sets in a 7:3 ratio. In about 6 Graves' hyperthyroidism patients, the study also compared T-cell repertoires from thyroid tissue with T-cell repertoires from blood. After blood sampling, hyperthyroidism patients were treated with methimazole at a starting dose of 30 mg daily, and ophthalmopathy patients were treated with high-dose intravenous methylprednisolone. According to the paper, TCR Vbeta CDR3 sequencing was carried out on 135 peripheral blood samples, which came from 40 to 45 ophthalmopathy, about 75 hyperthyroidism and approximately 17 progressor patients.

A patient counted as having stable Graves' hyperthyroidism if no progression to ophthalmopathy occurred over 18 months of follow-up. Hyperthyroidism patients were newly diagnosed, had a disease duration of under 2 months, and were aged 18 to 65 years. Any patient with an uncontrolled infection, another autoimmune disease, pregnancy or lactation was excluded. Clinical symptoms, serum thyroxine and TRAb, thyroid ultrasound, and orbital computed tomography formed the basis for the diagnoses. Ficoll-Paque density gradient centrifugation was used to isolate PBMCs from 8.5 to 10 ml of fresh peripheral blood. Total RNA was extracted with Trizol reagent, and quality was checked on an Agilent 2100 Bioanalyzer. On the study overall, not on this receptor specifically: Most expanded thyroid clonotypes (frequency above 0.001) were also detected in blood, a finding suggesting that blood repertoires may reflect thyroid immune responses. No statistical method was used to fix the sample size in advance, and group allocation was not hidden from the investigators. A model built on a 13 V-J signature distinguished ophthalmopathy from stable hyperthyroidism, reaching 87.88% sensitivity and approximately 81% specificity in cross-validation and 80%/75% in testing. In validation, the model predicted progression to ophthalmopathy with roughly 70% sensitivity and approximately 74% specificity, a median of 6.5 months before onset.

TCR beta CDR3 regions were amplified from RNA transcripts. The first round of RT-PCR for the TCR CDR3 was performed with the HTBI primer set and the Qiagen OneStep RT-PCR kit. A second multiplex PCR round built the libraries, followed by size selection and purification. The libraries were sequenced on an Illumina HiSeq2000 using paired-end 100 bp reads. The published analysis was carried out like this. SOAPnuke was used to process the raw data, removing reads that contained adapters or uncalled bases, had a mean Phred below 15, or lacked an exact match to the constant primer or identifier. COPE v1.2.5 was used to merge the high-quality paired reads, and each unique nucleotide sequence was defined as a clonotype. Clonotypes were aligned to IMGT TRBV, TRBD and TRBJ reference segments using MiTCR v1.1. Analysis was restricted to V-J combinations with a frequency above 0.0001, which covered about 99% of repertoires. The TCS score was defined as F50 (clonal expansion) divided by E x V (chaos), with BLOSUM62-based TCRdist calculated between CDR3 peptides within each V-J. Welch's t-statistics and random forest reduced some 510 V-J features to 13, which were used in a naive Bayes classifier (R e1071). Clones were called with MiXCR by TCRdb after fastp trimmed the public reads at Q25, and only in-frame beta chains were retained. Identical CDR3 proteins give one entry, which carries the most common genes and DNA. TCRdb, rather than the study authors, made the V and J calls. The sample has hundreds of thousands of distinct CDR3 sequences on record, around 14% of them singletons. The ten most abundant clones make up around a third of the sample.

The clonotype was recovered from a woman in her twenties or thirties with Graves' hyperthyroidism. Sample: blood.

The bases read TGCAGCGGGGGGGACAGGGCCTACGAGCAGTACTTC. This gives the protein CSGGDRAYEQYF. The rearranged segments are TRBV29-1 and TRBJ2-7; the central 9 bases match TRBD1. CDR1 and CDR2 are drawn from the germline V gene: SQVTM, ANQGSEA. The V end gives up 7 bases and the J end 2 bases, leaving 3 bases in the junction not matched to a gene. The CDR3 goes from the cysteine to the phenylalanine over 12 residues. This entry keeps only the CDR3 DNA: 36 bases, framed from base 1.